This T cell receptor beta chain is from a study of blood T cell repertoires in COVID-19. As for the study in general: Acute and convalescent COVID-19 specimens originated in the United States, Italy and Spain. T cells, B-cell-depleted T cells, or PBMCs supplied cDNA or gDNA.

From germline, CDR1 is SGHRS and CDR2 YFSETQ. Trimming cost V 4 bases and J 8 bases, with 24 bases left between them. This CDR3 region has 16 residues. Authors' analysis steps: Researchers report that nucleated cell counts were estimated from reference gene primer amplification. Clones were sequenced by immunoSEQ multiplex PCR, and TCRdb holds only the in-frame ones, with some missing. Clone size and V and J calls were adopted from that table, with D and trimming inferred from the DNA. Among around 260,000 clones listed, more than 85% were seen once. Sequencing used peripheral blood. The chain has TRBV5-1 and TRBJ1-2, with D perhaps matching TRBD1 (5 bases). The clonotype comes from a man aged 25-40 years with acute or convalescent COVID-19. The CDR3 region is CASSPGDWGRASGYTF. CDR3 nucleotides: TGCGCCAGCAGCCCGGGGGATTGGGGGAGGGCGAGCGGCTACACCTTC.